This TCR beta chain derives from a study of T cells after yellow fever vaccination. About the study: Researchers used SMART-Seq v4 Ultra Low Input to prepare fractions that had low cell numbers.

Looked up from germline, CDR1 is SGHRS and CDR2 is YFSETQ. The CDR3 covers 13 residues. Trimming removed 4 bases from V and 1 base from J, with 8 bases in between. General study results and limits: Reappearance after the booster was seen for most primary-vaccination clones, at 96% CD4 and about 90% CD8. Researchers cautioned that FACS-sorted repertoires could harbor abundant clonotypes contaminating from the bulk population.

Template switching with 5'RACE generated the TCR cDNA and added a universal primer site and UMIs. Each CDR3 protein gets one entry after TCRdb re-called the 5' RACE reads with MiXCR. The table lists a few hundred thousand distinct CDR3 sequences, 6.5% to 8.5% of them singletons, with roughly a sixth in the top ten. Note on this clonotype: Its antigen is not identified.

The V and J genes are TRBV5-1 and TRBJ2-5; D remains ambiguous. The specimen comprised PBMCs, sampled roughly 47 days after the first yellow fever vaccination. The clonotype originates from a man in his late teens or twenties who received the YFV17D yellow fever vaccine. DNA for the CDR3: TGCGCCAGCAGCACCCTTTCCCAAGAGACCCAGTACTTC. Its translation is CASSTLSQETQYF.